The 21 T cell receptor beta chains listed next were all sequenced from one sample in a study of T cell clonotyping in hematopoietic cell transplantation (dated by TCRdb to 2020 to 2022). Read against the paper, the sample's time point label means: 30 days after allo-HCT. Libraries were made using the immunoSEQ multiplex PCR assay. TCRdb took over this immuneACCESS table, retaining in-frame rearrangements with V and J assigned. Such tables are incomplete; in checked studies, under half of the missing clones stem from an unresolved V gene, and the remainder is unexplained. The sample records about 16,000 clones, about 61% of which are singletons. Together, the top ten hold about 10% of the sample. This sample comprised PBMCs, obtained 30 days after allogeneic stem cell transplant. The receptors shown here come from a male patient in his fifties who had an allogeneic stem cell transplant from an unrelated donor, so T cells may come from the graft donor. Some clones in this sample may be carry-over from other donors' samples.

The V gene is TRBV30, the J gene TRBJ1-5; the match to TRBD1 covers 7 bases. Germline loops: CDR1 GTSNPN, CDR2 SVGIG (reference sequence). This CDR3 contains 13 residues. Losses at the gene ends were 2 bases for V and 6 bases for J; bases not matched to a gene: 4. CDR3: CAWSRGQGQPQHF. The CDR3 DNA is TGTGCCTGGAGTAGGGGGCAAGGTCAGCCCCAGCATTTT.

The rearrangement links TRBV5-1 to TRBJ2-7; 10 positions match TRBD1. Germline-derived CDR1 and CDR2 are SGHRS and YFSETQ. There are 14 residues in the CDR3. The J segment lost 4 bases and the V segment lost 4 bases, leaving 5 bases of the junction unmatched. The CDR3 DNA follows: TGCGCCAGCAGCCTTGACAGGGGGCAATACGAGCAGTACTTC. It is translated as CASSLDRGQYEQYF.

CDR3 amino acids: CASTPGGSVETQYF. Written as DNA, the CDR3 is TGTGCCAGCACCCCAGGTGGGTCCGTGGAGACCCAGTACTTC. The chain uses TRBV28 and TRBJ2-5; no definite D call. V lost 7 bases and J lost 5, with 17 bases in between. The CDR3 length is 14 residues. The germline V gene has CDR1 MDHEN and CDR2 SYDVKM.

The V call is TRBV25-1, the J call TRBJ2-7, with D perhaps TRBD2 (5 bases). The V gene's germline CDR1 is MGHDK and CDR2 SYGVNS. The CDR3 spans 16 residues. Trimming stripped 3 bases from V and 1 base from J, with 16 bases between. CDR3 protein: CASSDQAGTSSYEQYF. The CDR3 DNA reads TGTGCCAGCAGTGATCAGGCGGGTACAAGTTCCTACGAGCAGTACTTC.

The chain links TRBV30 to TRBJ2-1; TRBD2 agrees at 9 bases. The J segment lost 6 bases and the V segment lost 3 bases, leaving 9 bases of the junction unmatched. Per the germline V gene, CDR1 is GTSNPN and CDR2 is SVGIG (reference sequence). This CDR3 contains 15 residues. The CDR3 spells CAWSLGLAGPNEQFF. Written as DNA, the CDR3 is TGTGCCTGGAGCCTAGGGCTAGCGGGACCCAATGAGCAGTTCTTC.

V usage is TRBV30 and J usage is TRBJ1-5; unclear D gene. The CDR3 consists of 14 residues. The germline V and J ends were trimmed by 2 bases and 2 bases, with 10 bases remaining between them. Per germline, CDR1 GTSNPN and CDR2 SVGIG (reference sequence). The CDR3 reads CAWSKEIGNQPQHF. DNA of the CDR3: TGTGCCTGGAGTAAGGAGATTGGCAATCAGCCCCAGCATTTT.

The chain employs TRBV29-1 and TRBJ2-2; 13 positions agree with TRBD2. Germline lookup yields CDR1 SQVTM and CDR2 ANQGSEA. V trimming: 8 bases; J trimming: 7 bases; junction bases outside the gene matches: 4. The CDR3 has 13 amino acids. The CDR3 loop reads CSLRTSGGGELFF. In nucleotides, the CDR3 is TGCAGCCTTCGGACTAGCGGGGGCGGGGAGCTGTTTTTT.

This sequence joins TRBV13 and TRBJ2-5; TRBD2 matches 7 bases. The DNA matches TRBJ2-7 better at its end, which makes the J call doubtful. Germline CDR1 reads PRHDT; CDR2 reads FYEKMQ (reference sequence). The CDR3 has 15 residues. CDR3 nucleotide sequence: TGTGCCAGCAGCTTGAGGCGGGGGAGCTCCTACGAGCAGTACTTC. As protein: CASSLRRGSSYEQYF.

This CDR3 is CASSQEGYGYTF. DNA of the CDR3: TGCGCCAGCAGCCAAGAAGGTTATGGCTACACCTTC. The V call is TRBV4-3, the J call TRBJ1-2; D remains ambiguous. The CDR3 spans 12 residues. With 0 bases removed from V and 5 bases from J, the gap between germline ends came to 4 bases. Germline V gene lookup returns CDR1 LGHNA and CDR2 YSLEER.

Only a few counts were recorded for this clone. This chain connects TRBV30 to TRBJ1-5, with a tentative D call TRBD1 (6 bases). CDR1 GTSNPN and CDR2 SVGIG come from the germline V gene (reference sequence). This CDR3 has 12 residues. The germline V and J ends were trimmed by 4 bases and 5 bases, with 9 bases remaining between them. CDR3 nucleotides: TGTGCCTGGAACGCAGGGGATCAGCCCCAGCATTTT. This translates into CAWNAGDQPQHF.

The chain recombines TRBV5-1 with TRBJ1-1, with D tentatively TRBD1 (5 bases). CDR3 size: 12 residues. Germline loops: CDR1 SGHRS, CDR2 YFSETQ. The ends were cut back, 4 bases at V and 4 bases at J, with 8 bases in the middle. The chain's CDR3 is CASSEGLTEAFF. CDR3 nucleotide sequence: TGCGCCAGCAGCGAGGGACTCACTGAAGCTTTCTTT. The variable domain in full, with the rest retrieved from reference TRBV5-1 and TRBJ1-1, is KAGVTQTPRYLIKTRGQQVTLSCSPISGHRSVSWYQQTPGQGLQFLFEYFSETQRNKGNFPGRFSGRQFSNSRSEMNVSTLELGDSALYLCASSEGLTEAFFGQGTRLTVV.

The V and J genes are TRBV5-1 and TRBJ1-2, with D possibly being TRBD1 (5 bases). V shed 0 bases and J shed 0 bases, with 9 bases lying between them. The V gene's germline CDR1 is SGHRS and CDR2 YFSETQ. The CDR3 spans 15 residues. DNA for the CDR3: TGCGCCAGCAGCTTGGATCAGGGATCTAACTATGGCTACACCTTC. Residues: CASSLDQGSNYGYTF. Filled out from reference TRBV5-1 and TRBJ1-2, the complete variable domain reads KAGVTQTPRYLIKTRGQQVTLSCSPISGHRSVSWYQQTPGQGLQFLFEYFSETQRNKGNFPGRFSGRQFSNSRSEMNVSTLELGDSALYLCASSLDQGSNYGYTFGSGTRLTVV.

This clone was picked up a small number of times. This sequence joins TRBV6-5 and TRBJ2-7; 8 bases fit TRBD1. The germline CDR1 and CDR2 sequences are MNHEY and SVGAGI. J lost 6 bases, V lost 6 bases, and 10 bases had no gene match. This CDR3 has 14 amino acids. Here the CDR3 DNA reads TGTGCCAGCAGGTCGGGGCAGGGGGCCCGCGAGCAGTACTTC. It specifies CASRSGQGAREQYF.

This clone has more than one count but fewer than ten. The chain uses TRBV6-5 and TRBJ1-6; possible D gene TRBD1, 5 bases. This CDR3 has 11 residues. The germline V gene encodes CDR1 MNHEY and CDR2 SVGAGI. The V end lost 6 bases, the J end lost 12 bases, and 9 bases lay between the germline ends. The CDR3 sequence: CASSRRGPLHF. In DNA, the CDR3 is TGTGCCAGCAGCCGAAGGGGACCCCTCCACTTT.

This clone was counted a single time. V and J are TRBV5-1 and TRBJ2-5, with no clear D. The CDR3 runs to 15 residues. CDR1 is SGHRS and CDR2 is YFSETQ in the germline V gene. Deletions cut 0 bases from V and 1 base from J, with 10 bases between. The CDR3 spells CASSLGGPGQETQYF. The CDR3, as DNA: TGCGCCAGCAGCTTGGGGGGTCCGGGCCAAGAGACCCAGTACTTC.

The genes are TRBV6-1 and TRBJ2-7, with 9 bases lining up with TRBD1. The length of the CDR3 is 16 residues. From germline, CDR1 is MNHNS and CDR2 SASEGT. The trim removed 4 bases at V and 1 base at J, leaving 8 bases unmatched. The DNA of the CDR3 is TGTGCCAGCAGTGCCTACGGGGGGACAGGGTCCTACGAGCAGTACTTC. Its protein product is CASSAYGGTGSYEQYF.

J is TRBJ2-7 and V is TRBV19, with 10 bases aligning to TRBD1. The CDR3 is 14 amino acids. Germline CDR1 reads LNHDA; CDR2 reads SQIVND (reference sequence). V lost 4 bases, J lost 1 base, and 1 base stayed unmatched. The CDR3 loop reads CASSKDRGSYEQYF. The CDR3 DNA sequence: TGTGCCAGTAGTAAGGACAGGGGGTCCTACGAGCAGTACTTC.

This clone was found a few times. This chain uses TRBV9 with TRBJ2-7; 8 bases are shared with TRBD1. Germline values: CDR1 SGDLS, CDR2 YYNGEE. The CDR3 consists of 15 residues. V dropped 3 bases and J dropped 2; count of bases not matched to a gene: 7. This chain's CDR3 is CASSANPTGAYEQYF. The CDR3 DNA reads as TGTGCCAGCAGCGCCAACCCGACAGGGGCCTACGAGCAGTACTTC.

A few counts support this clone. The chain recombines TRBV29-1 with TRBJ1-5, with 9 bases lining up with TRBD1. CDR1 and CDR2 from the germline V gene are SQVTM and ANQGSEA. The V segment lost 7 bases and the J segment 3 bases; nucleotides outside the gene matches: 4. The CDR3 is 13 amino acids. This CDR3 reads CSAQGADNQPQHF. CDR3 DNA sequence: TGCAGCGCACAGGGGGCAGACAATCAGCCCCAGCATTTT. The whole variable domain, remainder taken from reference TRBV29-1 and TRBJ1-5, is SAVISQKPSRDICQRGTSLTIQCQVDSQVTMMFWYRQQPGQSLTLIATANQGSEATYESGFVIDKFPISRPNLTFSTLTVSNMSPEDSSIYLCSAQGADNQPQHFGDGTRLSIL.

This clone appeared once. The chain combines TRBV29-1 with TRBJ2-4; unclear D gene. Germline V gene sequence: CDR1 SQVTM, CDR2 ANQGSEA. The CDR3 sequence is 11 residues long. Trimming pared 3 bases from V and 5 bases from J, leaving 5 bases between. The CDR3 nucleotides are TGCAGCGTTGAGTTAGAAAACATTCAGTACTTC. Translating gives CSVELENIQYF.

The chain joins TRBV7-3 to TRBJ2-1, with 7 bases fitting TRBD2. Germline V CDR1 and CDR2: SGHTA, FQGTGA. V lost 0 bases to trimming and J lost 9 bases; unmatched junction nucleotides: 8. The CDR3 runs to 15 residues. The CDR3 coding sequence is TGTGCCAGCAGCTTAACACAGCTAGCGGCGGGTGAGCAGTTCTTC. Protein product: CASSLTQLAAGEQFF.